The clone carrying this T cell receptor (beta chain) was observed many times. Its antigen is currently unknown. Trimming left V 3 bases short and J 7 bases short, with 19 bases between. Germline V gives CDR1 KGHSH, CDR2 LQKENI. The CDR3 has 17 amino acids. This sample is part of a study of early T cells in non-severe SARS-CoV-2 infection. On the study more broadly: Unsorted whole-blood RNA was sequenced in bulk, leaving chains unpaired.

Findings and limits, study-wide: VDJdb matching, biased toward anti-spike CD8 responses, missed private and CD4 specificities.

TCRdb re-analysed the 5' RACE reads in MiXCR, keeping a single row per CDR3 protein. Of about 77,000 distinct CDR3 sequences listed, 16% are singletons. The chain carries TRBV18 and TRBJ1-6; perhaps TRBD1 as D (5 bases). The sequenced material came from whole blood. This clonotype was obtained from an adult who was a healthcare worker with PCR-confirmed SARS-CoV-2 infection or an uninfected control (not recorded which). This chain's CDR3 is CASSPGTSQGVNSPLHF. The CDR3 bases are TGTGCCAGCTCACCCGGGACCTCCCAAGGGGTCAATTCACCCCTCCACTTT.